The rows below give T cell receptor beta chains drawn from one sample of a study of tumor and adjacent non-tumor tissue in lung cancer. TCRdb re-called the multiplex PCR reads through MiXCR, storing one row per CDR3 protein. Among over 100,000 distinct CDR3 sequences listed, 75% were seen once. The sequenced sample consisted of lung tumor tissue. The receptors were gathered from a woman aged 60 to 75 with non-small cell lung cancer. Both conserved end residues are part of each CDR3. The D gene is left open where the match is weak. Clone size is stated in some rows and not others, as once, few, many or a class when expanded.

v_gene: TRBV5-1
d_gene: .
abundance: .
j_gene: TRBJ2-7
CDR3aa: CASSLGRQAKEQYF
CDR3nt: TGCGCCAGCAGCTTGGGCCGACAGGCTAAGGAGCAGTACTTC

v_gene: TRBV6-5
d_gene: TRBD1
abundance: .
j_gene: TRBJ1-2
CDR3aa: CASRTTGGFPVHTF
CDR3nt: TGTGCCAGCAGGACGACAGGGGGCTTTCCCGTGCACACGTTC

v_gene: TRBV29-1
d_gene: TRBD1
abundance: .
j_gene: TRBJ1-2
CDR3aa: CSVPEQGDYDYTF
CDR3nt: TGCAGCGTTCCGGAACAGGGGGACTATGACTACACCTTC

v_gene: TRBV29-1
d_gene: TRBD2
abundance: .
j_gene: TRBJ2-5
CDR3aa: CSGLGLAGETHYF
CDR3nt: TGCAGCGGGCTGGGTCTAGCGGGAGAGACCCACTACTTC

v_gene: TRBV11-2
d_gene: TRBD2
abundance: once
j_gene: TRBJ2-7
CDR3aa: CASSLVLAGRSYEQYF
CDR3nt: TGTGCCAGCAGCTTAGTATTAGCGGGGCGCTCATACGAGCAGTACTTC

v_gene: TRBV4-1
d_gene: .
abundance: .
j_gene: TRBJ1-1
CDR3aa: CASSQGGTGKYTEVFF
CDR3nt: TGCGCCAGCAGCCAAGGGGGGACCGGTAAGTACACTGAAGTTTTCTTT

v_gene: TRBV5-4
d_gene: .
abundance: .
j_gene: TRBJ1-2
CDR3aa: CANSFVGGGGYTF
CDR3nt: TGTGCCAACAGCTTTGTCGGGGGTGGGGGCTACACCTTC

v_gene: TRBV5-4
d_gene: .
abundance: .
j_gene: TRBJ1-5
CDR3aa: CTSTFPRFSGSDQPQHF
CDR3nt: TGTACCAGCACCTTCCCTCGCTTCTCTGGTTCTGATCAGCCCCAGCATTTT

v_gene: TRBV6-2/TRBV6-3
d_gene: .
abundance: .
j_gene: TRBJ2-1
CDR3aa: CASRPSGRYHNGQFF
CDR3nt: TGTGCCAGCAGACCTAGTGGGAGGTACCACAATGGGCAGTTCTTC

v_gene: TRBV29-1
d_gene: .
abundance: once
j_gene: TRBJ2-4
CDR3aa: CSVDGAFLVKNIQYF
CDR3nt: TGCAGCGTTGATGGGGCATTTCTAGTCAAAAACATTCAGTACTTC

v_gene: TRBV6-1
d_gene: .
abundance: .
j_gene: TRBJ2-1
CDR3aa: CTSSAEADFSYNEQFF
CDR3nt: TGTACCAGCAGCGCAGAAGCGGACTTCTCCTACAATGAGCAGTTCTTC

v_gene: TRBV11-2
d_gene: TRBD2
abundance: once
j_gene: TRBJ2-3
CDR3aa: CAISLQRALAGGVADTQYF
CDR3nt: TGTGCCATCAGCTTACAACGGGCATTGGCGGGAGGTGTAGCAGATACGCAGTATTTT

v_gene: TRBV6-1
d_gene: .
abundance: .
j_gene: TRBJ1-1
CDR3aa: CTSQTDRGTEVFF
CDR3nt: TGTACCAGCCAAACCGATAGGGGAACTGAAGTTTTCTTT

v_gene: TRBV12-3/TRBV12-4
d_gene: .
abundance: .
j_gene: TRBJ1-2
CDR3aa: CAGNSGIVGDYGYTF
CDR3nt: TGTGCCGGCAATTCCGGGATAGTTGGGGACTATGGCTACACCTTC

v_gene: TRBV5-8
d_gene: .
abundance: .
j_gene: TRBJ2-7
CDR3aa: CASRPRLVGEREQYF
CDR3nt: TGTGCCAGCAGGCCCCGGCTAGTGGGAGAGCGGGAGCAGTACTTC

v_gene: TRBV6-5
d_gene: .
abundance: .
j_gene: TRBJ1-5
CDR3aa: CANSYSSGGYPQHF
CDR3nt: TGTGCCAACAGTTACTCCTCGGGGGGGTATCCCCAGCATTTT

v_gene: TRBV20-1
d_gene: TRBD2
abundance: .
j_gene: TRBJ2-1
CDR3aa: CSTVAGLPEQFF
CDR3nt: TGCAGTACTGTAGCGGGACTACCAGAGCAGTTCTTC

v_gene: TRBV5-1
d_gene: .
abundance: .
j_gene: TRBJ1-1
CDR3aa: CASSLNSGSAEPFF
CDR3nt: TGCGCCAGCAGCTTGAACAGTGGGAGCGCTGAACCTTTCTTT

v_gene: TRBV6-5
d_gene: TRBD1
abundance: .
j_gene: TRBJ2-2
CDR3aa: CASRGDRAGTRELFF
CDR3nt: TGTGCCAGTAGGGGGGACAGGGCAGGCACCAGGGAGCTGTTTTTT

v_gene: TRBV29-1
d_gene: TRBD1
abundance: .
j_gene: TRBJ2-2
CDR3aa: CSVDDRGLGEPLF
CDR3nt: TGCAGCGTTGATGACAGGGGGCTCGGGGAGCCGTTGTTT

v_gene: TRBV6-6
d_gene: .
abundance: .
j_gene: TRBJ1-6
CDR3aa: CTSRPSDGYNSPLHF
CDR3nt: TGTACCAGCAGGCCGTCAGACGGCTATAATTCACCCCTCCATTTT

v_gene: TRBV6-6
d_gene: .
abundance: .
j_gene: TRBJ1-6
CDR3aa: CASSFDEESSNNSPLHF
CDR3nt: TGTGCTAGCAGTTTCGATGAAGAGAGCTCCAATAATTCACCCCTCCACTTT

v_gene: TRBV29-1
d_gene: .
abundance: .
j_gene: TRBJ1-1
CDR3aa: CRVGEGRLYTEAFF
CDR3nt: TGCAGAGTTGGTGAGGGGAGGTTGTACACTGAAGCTTTCTTT

v_gene: TRBV30
d_gene: .
abundance: .
j_gene: TRBJ1-1
CDR3aa: CAWSSPRQGNTEAFF
CDR3nt: TGTGCCTGGAGTTCGCCACGGCAGGGGAACACTGAAGCTTTCTTT

v_gene: TRBV12-3/TRBV12-4
d_gene: TRBD1
abundance: .
j_gene: TRBJ2-7
CDR3aa: CASSIRAGGDWQYF
CDR3nt: TGTGCCAGCAGCATTAGGGCAGGGGGCGACTGGCAGTATTTC

v_gene: TRBV28
d_gene: .
abundance: .
j_gene: TRBJ2-3
CDR3aa: CVSSTRTITDTQYF
CDR3nt: TGTGTCAGCAGTACGAGGACGATAACAGATACGCAGTATTTT

v_gene: TRBV20-1
d_gene: TRBD1
abundance: .
j_gene: TRBJ2-7
CDR3aa: CSAIPAGGLCEQYF
CDR3nt: TGCAGTGCTATACCAGCAGGGGGCCTGTGTGAGCAGTACTTC

v_gene: TRBV28
d_gene: .
abundance: many
j_gene: TRBJ1-6
CDR3aa: CASSLDPNSPLHF
CDR3nt: TGTGCCAGCAGTTTAGATCCAAATTCACCCCTCCACTTT

v_gene: TRBV20-1
d_gene: .
abundance: .
j_gene: TRBJ2-7
CDR3aa: CSARESAGDEQYF
CDR3nt: TGCAGTGCTAGAGAGAGTGCTGGCGACGAGCAGTACTTC

v_gene: TRBV11-2
d_gene: .
abundance: few
j_gene: TRBJ1-2
CDR3aa: CASSLDPGNYGYTF
CDR3nt: TGTGCCAGCAGCTTAGATCCGGGGAACTATGGCTACACCTTC

v_gene: TRBV29-1
d_gene: TRBD1
abundance: many
j_gene: TRBJ1-1
CDR3aa: CSVRDSYQAFF
CDR3nt: TGCAGCGTTAGGGACAGTTATCAAGCTTTCTTT

v_gene: TRBV29-1
d_gene: TRBD1
abundance: .
j_gene: TRBJ2-7
CDR3aa: CSVDWDRRGSYEQYF
CDR3nt: TGCAGCGTTGACTGGGACAGAAGAGGCTCCTACGAACAGTACTTC

v_gene: TRBV4-3
d_gene: .
abundance: many
j_gene: TRBJ1-5
CDR3aa: CASSQQVDQPQHF
CDR3nt: TGCGCCAGCAGCCAGCAAGTGGATCAGCCCCAGCATTTT

v_gene: TRBV4-1
d_gene: TRBD1
abundance: many
j_gene: TRBJ1-6
CDR3aa: CASSLLWTGMNSPLHF
CDR3nt: TGCGCCAGCAGCCTACTGTGGACAGGGATGAATTCACCCCTCCACTTT

v_gene: TRBV7-9
d_gene: .
abundance: few
j_gene: TRBJ1-6
CDR3aa: CASSLLSDSPLHF
CDR3nt: TGTGCCAGCAGCTTACTGAGCGATTCACCCCTCCACTTT

v_gene: TRBV4-3
d_gene: TRBD2
abundance: .
j_gene: TRBJ2-3
CDR3aa: CTNSHTSGPDTQYF
CDR3nt: TGCACCAACAGCCATACTAGCGGACCAGATACGCAGTATTTT

v_gene: TRBV29-1
d_gene: TRBD1
abundance: many
j_gene: TRBJ1-1
CDR3aa: CSVGPGQVKNTEAFF
CDR3nt: TGCAGCGTGGGACCCGGACAGGTTAAGAACACTGAAGCTTTCTTT

v_gene: TRBV11-3
d_gene: .
abundance: .
j_gene: TRBJ2-3
CDR3aa: CASRKSQGGTKYF
CDR3nt: TGTGCCAGTAGAAAGAGCCAAGGTGGTACGAAGTATTTT

v_gene: TRBV29-1
d_gene: .
abundance: .
j_gene: TRBJ2-7
CDR3aa: CSILGASGYEHYF
CDR3nt: TGCAGCATTCTGGGGGCAAGTGGTTACGAGCATTACTTC

v_gene: TRBV11-2
d_gene: TRBD2
abundance: .
j_gene: TRBJ2-7
CDR3aa: CASGYGTSGSYEQHF
CDR3nt: TGTGCCAGCGGCTACGGGACAAGCGGGAGCTACGAGCAGCACTTC

v_gene: TRBV4-1
d_gene: .
abundance: many
j_gene: TRBJ1-6
CDR3aa: CASSQGRQELNNSPLHF
CDR3nt: TGCGCCAGCAGCCAAGGGCGACAGGAACTGAATAATTCACCCCTCCACTTT

v_gene: TRBV20-1
d_gene: .
abundance: few
j_gene: TRBJ2-7
CDR3aa: CGVGNEQYF
CDR3nt: TGCGGTGTGGGGAATGAGCAGTACTTC

v_gene: TRBV4-2
d_gene: TRBD2
abundance: many
j_gene: TRBJ2-4
CDR3aa: CASSQDAGGAGSFSQYF
CDR3nt: TGTGCCAGCAGCCAAGATGCCGGGGGGGCCGGGTCTTTTTCTCAGTACTTC

v_gene: TRBV28
d_gene: .
abundance: many
j_gene: TRBJ1-6
CDR3aa: CASINSPSYNSPLHF
CDR3nt: TGTGCCAGCATAAATTCCCCCTCCTATAATTCACCCCTCCACTTT